This TCR beta chain appears in the sequencing data of a study of blood T cell repertoires in COVID-19 (dated by TCRdb to the early 2020s). Notes on the research overall: The collaborator samples originated in the United States, Italy and Spain and spanned the acute and convalescent phases of COVID-19. The material from the prospective study consisted of cDNA or gDNA derived from T cells, B-cell-depleted T cells, or PBMCs. Subjects who had been exposed to COVID-19, were actively infected with it, or had recovered from it provided the deeply sampled blood TCRbeta repertoires that made up the dataset. The repertoires were released in a freely available public database intended as a resource for research on the immune response to SARS-CoV-2. The samples were drawn from the first 160 participants of the ongoing ImmuneRACE study and from over 950 subjects provided by 6 global collaborators. Nearly every sample came with metadata listing a de-identified subject ID, COVID-19 status, age in years and sex. Where HLA class I and class II types were available, the types were taken from metadata supplied by the sample provider, not from assay-based typing.

TCRbeta CDR3 regions were amplified from genomic DNA by means of the immunoSEQ Assay, a bias-controlled multiplex PCR. In the original analysis: Nucleated cell counts per sample were estimated from amplification of reference gene primers within the assay. To quantify the absolute abundance of each unique TCRbeta CDR3 rearrangement, sequence reads were collapsed and filtered. For each sample, productive Simpson clonality was calculated as the square root of Simpson's diversity index over productive rearrangements. As stored in TCRdb, this immuneACCESS dataset retains in-frame rearrangements with V and J assigned. A fraction of the clones does not appear; measured against another copy, unresolved V genes explain less than half of the discrepancy, and the remainder lacks a known reason. D and trimming were read from the DNA, whereas the V and J calls and clone size are those reported in that table. The sample data list about 160,000 clones, and roughly 84% of these were observed just once. The ten largest clonotypes hold 5.5% to 8% of the sample.

In Seattle, one collaborating source enrolled patients while the infection was active and tracked those patients longitudinally over the course of disease. Whole blood was collected in K2EDTA tubes by collaborating institutions according to the institutions' own protocols. For TCRbeta analysis, collaborator samples were shipped as frozen whole blood, as isolated PBMCs, or as DNA extracted from either sample type. Results the study describes overall, beyond this receptor: How much clinical and demographic metadata was included differed by source and by participant, and the metadata was provided uncurated.

Details on this clone: Its binding antigen is unknown. The input lacks base qualities; no much larger clone sits a single base away.

V and J lose 6 bases and 2 bases, and a span of 15 bases separates them. Per the germline V gene (reference sequence), PRHDT is the CDR1 and FYEKMQ is the CDR2. The CDR3 goes from the cysteine to the phenylalanine over 15 residues. The CDR3 DNA has 45 bases and is translated from base 1. The specimen was peripheral blood. This sequence originates from a man at least 80 years old with COVID-19, enrolled during active disease. The chain links TRBV13 with TRBJ2-3; possibly the D gene is TRBD2, per 5 matching bases. CDR3 sequence: CASSQSGRITDTQYF. The DNA reads TGTGCCAGCAGTCAAAGCGGACGGATCACAGATACGCAGTATTTT.